The 2 T cell receptor beta chains below come from one sample, sequenced in a study of cytomegalovirus exposure and HLA in healthy donors. PCR employed 60 Vbeta and 13 Jbeta primers. Assay used: immunoSEQ multiplex PCR; TCRdb lists only in-frame clones, some missing. The sample records about 180,000 clones, 75% to 80% being singletons. The material sequenced was PBMCs. All receptors come from a man aged 40-49 years in good health and CMV-seropositive.

The J gene is TRBJ2-1, the V gene TRBV7-2; D possibly corresponds to TRBD1 (6 bases). The CDR3 runs 15 residues. Per the germline V gene, CDR1 is SGHTA and CDR2 is FQGNSA. V lost 5 bases and J lost 2, with 13 bases in between. CDR3 region: CASSPGATAYNEQFF. The CDR3 bases are TGTGCCAGCAGCCCAGGGGCCACGGCCTACAATGAGCAGTTCTTC.

The genes are TRBV4-1 and TRBJ1-4, with 9 positions matching TRBD1. The trim removed 2 bases at V and 5 bases at J, leaving 15 bases unmatched. CDR1 and CDR2 (germline): MGHRA, YSYEKL. The length of the CDR3 is 19 residues. The CDR3 here is CASSQPSPGTGTQNEKLFF. CDR3 nucleotides: TGCGCCAGCAGCCAACCCTCCCCCGGGACAGGGACCCAGAATGAAAAACTGTTTTTT.